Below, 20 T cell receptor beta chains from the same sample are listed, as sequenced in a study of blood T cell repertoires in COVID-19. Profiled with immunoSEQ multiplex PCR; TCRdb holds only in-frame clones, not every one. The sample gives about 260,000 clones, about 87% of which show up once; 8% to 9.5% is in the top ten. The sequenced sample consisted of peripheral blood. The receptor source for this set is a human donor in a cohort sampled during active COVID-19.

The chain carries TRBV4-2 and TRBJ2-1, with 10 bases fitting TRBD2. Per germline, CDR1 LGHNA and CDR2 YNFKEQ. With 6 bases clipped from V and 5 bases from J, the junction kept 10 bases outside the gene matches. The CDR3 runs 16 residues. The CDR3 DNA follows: TGTGCCAGCAGACTGACCCTAGCGGGGGCAAACAATGAGCAGTTCTTC. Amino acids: CASRLTLAGANNEQFF.

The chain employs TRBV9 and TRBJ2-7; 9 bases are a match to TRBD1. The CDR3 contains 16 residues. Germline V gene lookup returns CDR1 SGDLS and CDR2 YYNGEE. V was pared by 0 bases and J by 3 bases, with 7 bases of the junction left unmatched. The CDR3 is CASSVATGTGIYEQYF. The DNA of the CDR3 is TGTGCCAGCAGCGTAGCAACCGGGACAGGGATCTACGAGCAGTACTTC.

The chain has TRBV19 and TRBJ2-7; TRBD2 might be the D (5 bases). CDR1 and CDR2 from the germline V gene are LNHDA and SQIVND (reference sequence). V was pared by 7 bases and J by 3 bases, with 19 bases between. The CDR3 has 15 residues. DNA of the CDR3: TGTGCCAGTACCCCACCGGGCGGGCAGAACTACGAGCAGTACTTC. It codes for CASTPPGGQNYEQYF.

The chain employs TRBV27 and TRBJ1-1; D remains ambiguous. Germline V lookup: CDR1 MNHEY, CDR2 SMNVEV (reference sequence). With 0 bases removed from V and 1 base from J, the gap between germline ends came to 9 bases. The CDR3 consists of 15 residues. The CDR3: CASSLSMAGNTEAFF. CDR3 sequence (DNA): TGTGCCAGCAGTTTATCGATGGCGGGGAACACTGAAGCTTTCTTT.

CDR3 in DNA: TGCGCCAGCAGCCAAGAGGGGACAGGGCTCTACGAGCAGTACTTC. As protein: CASSQEGTGLYEQYF. The chain couples TRBV4-3 to TRBJ2-7, with 9 positions matching TRBD1. The CDR3 is 15 amino acids. The V and J ends lost 0 bases and 3 bases, in that order; junction bases with no gene match: 3. The germline V gene has CDR1 LGHNA and CDR2 YSLEER.

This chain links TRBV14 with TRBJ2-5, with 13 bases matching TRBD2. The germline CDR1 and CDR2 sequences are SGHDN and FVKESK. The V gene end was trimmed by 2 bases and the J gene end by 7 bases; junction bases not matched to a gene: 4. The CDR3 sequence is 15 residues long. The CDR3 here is CASSQRTSGRGTQYF. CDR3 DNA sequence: TGTGCCAGCAGCCAAAGGACTAGCGGGAGAGGGACCCAGTACTTC.

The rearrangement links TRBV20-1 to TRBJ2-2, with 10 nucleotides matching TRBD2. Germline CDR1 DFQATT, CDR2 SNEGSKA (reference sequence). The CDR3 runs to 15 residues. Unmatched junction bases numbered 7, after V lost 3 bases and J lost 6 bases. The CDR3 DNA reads TGCAGTGCTAGTTTCCTAGCGGGGGCCCCCGGGGAGCTGTTTTTT. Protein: CSASFLAGAPGELFF.

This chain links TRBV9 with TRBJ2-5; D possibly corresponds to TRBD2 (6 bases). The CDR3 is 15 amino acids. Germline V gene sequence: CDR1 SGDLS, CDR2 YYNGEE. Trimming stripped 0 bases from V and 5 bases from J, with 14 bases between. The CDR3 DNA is TGTGCCAGCAGCGTAGTAGGAGGGGACGCGGAGACCCAGTACTTC. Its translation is CASSVVGGDAETQYF.

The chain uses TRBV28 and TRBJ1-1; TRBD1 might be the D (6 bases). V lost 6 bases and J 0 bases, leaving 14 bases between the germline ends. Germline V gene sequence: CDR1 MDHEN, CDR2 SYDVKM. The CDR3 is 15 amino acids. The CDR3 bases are TGTGCCAGCAGCCCCGGACAGCCGTTGAACACTGAAGCTTTCTTT. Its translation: CASSPGQPLNTEAFF. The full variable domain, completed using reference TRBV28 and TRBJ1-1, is DVKVTQSSRYLVKRTGEKVFLECVQDMDHENMFWYRQDPGLGLRLIYFSYDVKMKEKGDIPEGYSVSREKKERFSLILESASTNQTSMYLCASSPGQPLNTEAFFGQGTRLTVV.

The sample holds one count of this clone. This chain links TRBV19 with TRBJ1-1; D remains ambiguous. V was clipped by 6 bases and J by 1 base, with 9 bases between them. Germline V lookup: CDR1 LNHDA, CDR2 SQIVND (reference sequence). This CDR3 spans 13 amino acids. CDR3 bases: TGTGCCAGTAGGTTACAGTGGAACACTGAAGCTTTCTTT. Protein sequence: CASRLQWNTEAFF. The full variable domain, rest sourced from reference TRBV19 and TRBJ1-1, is DGGITQSPKYLFRKEGQNVTLSCEQNLNHDAMYWYRQDPGQGLRLIYYSQIVNDFQKGDIAEGYSVSREKKESFPLTVTSAQKNPTAFYLCASRLQWNTEAFFGQGTRLTVV.

The CDR3 loop is CASSFRQGADTQYF. In DNA, the CDR3 is TGTGCCAGCAGCTTCAGACAGGGCGCAGATACGCAGTATTTT. This chain connects TRBV14 to TRBJ2-3, with 7 bases aligning to TRBD1. Per germline, CDR1 SGHDN and CDR2 FVKESK. This CDR3 is built from 14 residues. V was clipped by 5 bases and J by 4 bases; unmatched bases: 6.

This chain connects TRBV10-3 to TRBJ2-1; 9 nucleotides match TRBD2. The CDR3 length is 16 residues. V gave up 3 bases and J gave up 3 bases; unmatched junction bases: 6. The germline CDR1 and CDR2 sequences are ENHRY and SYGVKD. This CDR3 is CAISDFSGRFYNEQFF. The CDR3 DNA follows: TGTGCCATCAGTGACTTTAGCGGGAGATTCTACAATGAGCAGTTCTTC.

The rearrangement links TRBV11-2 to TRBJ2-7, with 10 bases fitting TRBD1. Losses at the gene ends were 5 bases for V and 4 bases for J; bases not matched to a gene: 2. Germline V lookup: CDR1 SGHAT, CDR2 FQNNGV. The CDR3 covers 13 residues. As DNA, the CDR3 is TGTGCCAGCAGCCGGGACAGGGGATACGAGCAGTACTTC. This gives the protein CASSRDRGYEQYF. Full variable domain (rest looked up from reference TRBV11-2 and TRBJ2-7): EAGVAQSPRYKIIEKRQSVAFWCNPISGHATLYWYQQILGQGPKLLIQFQNNGVVDDSQLPKDRFSAERLKGVDSTLKIQPAKLEDSAVYLCASSRDRGYEQYFGPGTRLTVT.

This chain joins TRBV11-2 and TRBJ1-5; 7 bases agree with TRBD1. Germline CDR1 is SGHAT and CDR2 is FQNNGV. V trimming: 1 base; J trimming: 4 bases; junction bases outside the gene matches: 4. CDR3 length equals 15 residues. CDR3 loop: CASSLVTGVNQPQHF. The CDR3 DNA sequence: TGTGCCAGCAGCTTAGTAACAGGGGTTAATCAGCCCCAGCATTTT.

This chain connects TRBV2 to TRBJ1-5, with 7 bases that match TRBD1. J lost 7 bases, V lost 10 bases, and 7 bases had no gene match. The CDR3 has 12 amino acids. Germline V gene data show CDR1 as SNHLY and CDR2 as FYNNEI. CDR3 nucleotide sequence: TGTGCCATCAAAGGGGACAGACAGCCCCAGCATTTT. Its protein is CAIKGDRQPQHF.

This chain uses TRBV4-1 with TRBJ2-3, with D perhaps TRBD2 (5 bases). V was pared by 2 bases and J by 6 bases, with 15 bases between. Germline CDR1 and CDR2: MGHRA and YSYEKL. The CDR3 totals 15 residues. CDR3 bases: TGCGCCAGCAGCCAAATCTGGACTCAAGGGGATACGCAGTATTTT. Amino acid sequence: CASSQIWTQGDTQYF.

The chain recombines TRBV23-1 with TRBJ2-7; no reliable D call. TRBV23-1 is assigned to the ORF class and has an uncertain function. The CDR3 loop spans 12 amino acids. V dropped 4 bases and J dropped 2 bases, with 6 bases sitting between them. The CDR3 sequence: CASSLSPYEQYF. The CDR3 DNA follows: TGCGCCAGCAGTCTTAGTCCCTACGAGCAGTACTTC.

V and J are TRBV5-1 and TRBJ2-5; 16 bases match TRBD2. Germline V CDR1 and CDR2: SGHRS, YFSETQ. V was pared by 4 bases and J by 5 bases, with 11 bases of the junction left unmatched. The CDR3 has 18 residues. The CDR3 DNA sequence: TGCGCCAGCAGCCCGCCGGGACTAGCGGGGGGGCAAGGGGAGACCCAGTACTTC. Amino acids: CASSPPGLAGGQGETQYF.

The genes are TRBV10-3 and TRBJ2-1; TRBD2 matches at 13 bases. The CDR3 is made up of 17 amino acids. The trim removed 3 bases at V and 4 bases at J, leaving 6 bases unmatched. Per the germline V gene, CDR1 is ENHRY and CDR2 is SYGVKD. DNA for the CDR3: TGTGCCATCAGTGAACCCGGGACTAGCGGGACTTACAATGAGCAGTTCTTC. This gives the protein CAISEPGTSGTYNEQFF.

The CDR3 loop reads CASSYSIQGRTAEAFF. CDR3 DNA sequence: TGTGCCAGCAGTTACTCTATACAGGGACGAACGGCTGAAGCTTTCTTT. The V gene is TRBV6-2 or TRBV6-3, the J gene TRBJ1-1; TRBD1 is a possible D gene (6 bases). The CDR3 is made up of 16 amino acids. Germline CDR1 and CDR2: MNHEY and SVGEGT. Trimming shortened V by 0 bases and J by 6 bases, and 17 bases separated the two germline ends.